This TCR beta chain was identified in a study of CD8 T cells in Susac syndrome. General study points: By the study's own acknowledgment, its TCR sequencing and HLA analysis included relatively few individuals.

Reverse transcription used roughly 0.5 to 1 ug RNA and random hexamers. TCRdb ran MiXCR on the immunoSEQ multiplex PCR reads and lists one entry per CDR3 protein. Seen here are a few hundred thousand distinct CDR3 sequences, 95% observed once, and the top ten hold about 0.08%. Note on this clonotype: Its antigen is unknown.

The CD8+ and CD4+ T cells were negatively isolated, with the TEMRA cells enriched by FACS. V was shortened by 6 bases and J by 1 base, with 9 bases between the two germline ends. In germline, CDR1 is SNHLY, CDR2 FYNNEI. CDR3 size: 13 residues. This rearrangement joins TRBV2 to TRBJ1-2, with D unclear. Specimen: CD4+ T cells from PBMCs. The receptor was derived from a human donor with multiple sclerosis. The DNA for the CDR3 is TGTGCCAGCAGGTTTAACCATAACTATGGCTACACCTTC. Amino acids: CASRFNHNYGYTF.